A selection of T cell receptor beta chains follows, all from one sample in a study of cytomegalovirus exposure and HLA in healthy donors. Profiled with immunoSEQ multiplex PCR; TCRdb holds only in-frame clones, not every one. The table has about 130,000 clones, around three quarters seen once. The sample taken for sequencing was PBMCs. The receptors come from a man between 25 and 39 years old in good health and CMV-seropositive. Each CDR3 is given with its conserved first and last residue. D genes are given only for firm matches. Clone size is shown for a subset of rows, as once, few, many or a class of expanded clone.

size: -; D: TRBD1; J: TRBJ2-6; V: TRBV2; CDR3: CASRTGQGSSGANVLTF; DNA: TGTGCCAGCAGGACGGGACAGGGATCCTCTGGGGCCAACGTCCTGACTTTC
size: -; D: -; J: TRBJ1-2; V: TRBV29-1; CDR3: CSVVGFKDRDYGYTF; DNA: TGCAGCGTTGTTGGGTTTAAGGATCGGGACTATGGCTACACCTTC
size: once; D: TRBD2; J: TRBJ2-2; V: TRBV27; CDR3: CASSSVTSGGPLNTGELFF; DNA: TGTGCCAGCAGTTCAGTGACTAGCGGGGGACCGCTCAACACCGGGGAGCTGTTTTTT
size: -; D: -; J: TRBJ1-2; V: TRBV27; CDR3: CASTRGVGYGYTF; DNA: TGTGCCAGCACACGGGGGGTGGGCTATGGCTACACCTTC
size: -; D: -; J: TRBJ2-1; V: TRBV6-1; CDR3: CASKEKVRNEQFF; DNA: TGTGCCAGCAAAGAAAAGGTCAGGAATGAGCAGTTCTTC
size: -; D: TRBD2; J: TRBJ2-3; V: TRBV5-1; CDR3: CASSWSGADTQYF; DNA: TGCGCCAGCAGCTGGAGCGGGGCAGATACGCAGTATTTT
size: -; D: -; J: TRBJ2-5; V: TRBV10-3; CDR3: CAISARGGAGETQYF; DNA: TGTGCCATCAGTGCGCGAGGAGGGGCCGGCGAGACCCAGTACTTC
size: -; D: TRBD1; J: TRBJ1-4; V: TRBV9; CDR3: CASSVVGRGPESGNEKLFF; DNA: TGTGCCAGCAGCGTAGTGGGCAGGGGGCCAGAGTCGGGTAATGAAAAACTGTTTTTT
size: -; D: -; J: TRBJ2-5; V: TRBV14; CDR3: CASSQVGLSQETQYF; DNA: TGTGCCAGCAGCCAAGTCGGACTCTCACAAGAGACCCAGTACTTC
size: -; D: TRBD1; J: TRBJ2-7; V: TRBV5-4; CDR3: CASSIMDRTHEQYF; DNA: TGTGCCAGCAGCATCATGGACAGGACCCACGAGCAGTACTTC
size: -; D: -; J: TRBJ1-6; V: TRBV6-6; CDR3: CASRTSENSPLHF; DNA: TGTGCCAGCCGAACTTCGGAGAATTCACCCCTCCACTTT
size: once; D: TRBD1; J: TRBJ1-2; V: TRBV19; CDR3: CASSRSEGTAGYTF; DNA: TGTGCCAGTAGTAGATCTGAGGGGACAGCTGGCTACACCTTC
size: -; D: -; J: TRBJ1-6; V: TRBV2; CDR3: CASTSTGDNSPLHF; DNA: TGTGCCAGCACGAGTACGGGGGATAATTCACCCCTCCACTTT
size: few; D: TRBD2; J: TRBJ2-5; V: TRBV18; CDR3: CASSPPTQRGGETQYF; DNA: TGTGCCAGCTCACCACCGACGCAAAGGGGAGGGGAGACCCAGTACTTC
size: -; D: -; J: TRBJ1-5; V: TRBV18; CDR3: CASSSNREGIQPQHF; DNA: TGTGCCAGCTCATCCAATCGGGAGGGAATTCAGCCCCAGCATTTT
size: -; D: -; J: TRBJ2-5; V: TRBV4-1; CDR3: CASNRGRGETQYF; DNA: TGCGCCAGCAACCGGGGGAGAGGGGAGACCCAGTACTTC
size: -; D: -; J: TRBJ1-5; V: TRBV19; CDR3: CASSIGQRPQHF; DNA: TGTGCCAGTAGTATCGGACAACGGCCCCAGCATTTT
size: -; D: -; J: TRBJ2-5; V: TRBV7-9; CDR3: CASSLGGRSETQYF; DNA: TGTGCCAGCAGCTTAGGGGGCCGCTCAGAGACCCAGTACTTC
size: -; D: -; J: TRBJ2-2; V: TRBV7-2; CDR3: CASRPDRLAGELFF; DNA: TGTGCCAGCAGACCTGACAGGTTGGCCGGGGAGCTGTTTTTT
size: once; D: -; J: TRBJ1-1; V: TRBV11-3; CDR3: CASSFSQITEAFF; DNA: TGTGCCAGCAGCTTTTCACAGATCACTGAAGCTTTCTTT
size: -; D: -; J: TRBJ2-1; V: TRBV10-1; CDR3: CASTWGDEQFF; DNA: TGCGCCAGCACCTGGGGAGATGAGCAGTTCTTC
size: few; D: -; J: TRBJ2-7; V: TRBV5-5; CDR3: CASSRHRDREQYF; DNA: TGTGCCAGCAGCCGACACAGGGACCGCGAGCAGTACTTC
size: -; D: -; J: TRBJ1-3; V: TRBV4-1; CDR3: CASSQEMGLPGTIYF; DNA: TGCGCCAGCAGCCAGGAAATGGGACTCCCCGGCACCATATATTTT
size: -; D: TRBD1; J: TRBJ2-7; V: TRBV27; CDR3: CASSFYGQGAYEQYF; DNA: TGTGCCAGCAGTTTTTATGGACAGGGGGCCTACGAGCAGTACTTC
size: -; D: -; J: TRBJ2-1; V: TRBV7-8; CDR3: CASSSEFVRDTHNEQFF; DNA: TGTGCCAGCAGCTCAGAGTTTGTCCGGGACACCCACAATGAGCAGTTCTTC
size: -; D: -; J: TRBJ1-2; V: TRBV5-8; CDR3: CASRSDRFMGYTF; DNA: TGTGCCAGCAGATCCGACAGATTTATGGGCTACACCTTC
size: -; D: TRBD1; J: TRBJ2-3; V: TRBV20-1; CDR3: CSARDDRAQYF; DNA: TGCAGTGCTAGAGATGACAGGGCGCAGTATTTT
size: -; D: TRBD2; J: TRBJ2-1; V: TRBV2; CDR3: CASSFGLAGNEQFF; DNA: TGTGCCAGCAGTTTTGGACTAGCGGGCAATGAGCAGTTCTTC
size: -; D: -; J: TRBJ1-1; V: TRBV18; CDR3: CASSPRLDGMNTEAFF; DNA: TGTGCCAGCTCACCACGATTGGACGGGATGAACACTGAAGCTTTCTTT
size: -; D: -; J: TRBJ1-1; V: TRBV12-5; CDR3: CASGLPRGGVNTEAFF; DNA: TGTGCTAGTGGTTTGCCCCGGGGAGGGGTGAACACTGAAGCTTTCTTT
size: -; D: TRBD1; J: TRBJ1-1; V: TRBV6-1; CDR3: CASSSLGQGGTAFF; DNA: TGTGCCAGCAGTTCCTTGGGACAGGGGGGAACTGCTTTCTTT
size: -; D: TRBD2; J: TRBJ2-7; V: TRBV4-1; CDR3: CASSFIGGGNYEQYF; DNA: TGCGCCAGCAGCTTCATCGGCGGGGGGAACTACGAGCAGTACTTC
size: -; D: -; J: TRBJ2-2; V: TRBV14; CDR3: CASSLELDTSTGELFF; DNA: TGTGCCAGCAGCCTCGAGTTGGACACCTCCACCGGGGAGCTGTTTTTT
size: -; D: TRBD1; J: TRBJ2-7; V: TRBV6-1; CDR3: CASSADRDSQYF; DNA: TGTGCCAGCAGTGCGGACAGGGATTCCCAGTACTTC
size: -; D: -; J: TRBJ2-3; V: TRBV2; CDR3: CASSERGTWRGSRADTQYF; DNA: TGTGCCAGCAGTGAACGGGGTACGTGGAGGGGCTCTAGAGCAGATACGCAGTATTTT
size: few; D: -; J: TRBJ2-7; V: TRBV6-4; CDR3: CASSESATDEQYF; DNA: TGTGCCAGCAGCGAGAGTGCTACGGACGAGCAGTACTTC
size: -; D: TRBD1; J: TRBJ2-7; V: TRBV7-9; CDR3: CASSLVGTGGTEQYF; DNA: TGTGCCAGCAGCTTAGTCGGGACAGGGGGCACCGAGCAGTACTTC
size: few; D: -; J: TRBJ1-4; V: TRBV5-5; CDR3: CASSFGPRGATNEKLFF; DNA: TGTGCCAGCAGCTTCGGGCCCAGGGGTGCAACTAATGAAAAACTGTTTTTT
size: few; D: TRBD2; J: TRBJ2-2; V: TRBV9; CDR3: CASSQQPLAFANTGELFF; DNA: TGTGCCAGCAGCCAACAACCACTAGCGTTCGCGAACACCGGGGAGCTGTTTTTT
size: -; D: TRBD1; J: TRBJ2-7; V: TRBV18; CDR3: CASSPTGGGMMDEQYF; DNA: TGTGCCAGCTCACCGACAGGGGGCGGAATGATGGACGAGCAGTACTTC
size: -; D: -; J: TRBJ2-3; V: TRBV5-5; CDR3: CASSLARTRIDTQYF; DNA: TGTGCCAGCAGCTTGGCTAGAACTAGGATAGATACGCAGTATTTT
size: -; D: -; J: TRBJ1-1; V: TRBV20-1; CDR3: CSATYWTEAFF; DNA: TGCAGTGCAACCTACTGGACTGAAGCTTTCTTT
size: once; D: -; J: TRBJ2-2; V: TRBV7-9; CDR3: CASSAAGGTNTGELFF; DNA: TGTGCCAGCAGCGCCGCAGGGGGGACGAACACCGGGGAGCTGTTTTTT
size: -; D: -; J: TRBJ1-4; V: TRBV25-1; CDR3: CASSEAGVNEKLFF; DNA: TGTGCCAGCAGTGAAGCAGGGGTTAATGAAAAACTGTTTTTT